The clone carrying this T cell receptor (beta chain) was seen ten or more times. No antigen is known for it. For repertoire sequencing, the TCR beta CDR3 regions were amplified from RNA transcripts. HTBI primers served in a first-round RT-PCR, which a second-round multiplex PCR followed. TCRdb used MiXCR to reprocess the multiplex PCR reads, holding one entry per CDR3 protein. The table lists about 550,000 distinct CDR3 sequences, less than 45% of them singletons. There are 15 residues in the CDR3. Germline assignment: CDR1 SNHLY and CDR2 FYNNEI. The trim removed 4 bases at V and 5 bases at J, leaving 5 bases unmatched. The sample is drawn from a study of Graves' ophthalmopathy and Graves' hyperthyroidism. Whole-study findings and limits: Progression of ophthalmopathy was predicted by the model with roughly 71% sensitivity and under 75% specificity.

Included hyperthyroidism patients were aged 18 to 65 and newly diagnosed (under 2 months' duration). Enrollment excluded any patients with other autoimmune diseases, uncontrolled infections, pregnancy or lactation. The sequencing input was peripheral blood or thyroid tissue (not recorded which). The rearrangement links TRBV2 to TRBJ2-5, with 12 nucleotides matching TRBD2. This receptor was obtained from an adult man with Graves' hyperthyroidism. CDR3 loop: CASSGTSGKGETQYF. CDR3 DNA sequence: TGTGCCAGCAGTGGGACTAGCGGGAAAGGGGAGACCCAGTACTTC.